The sequence of this T cell receptor beta chain was determined in a study of blood T cell repertoires in COVID-19. In this sample, this clone turned up a few times. The table came from immunoSEQ multiplex PCR; TCRdb's copy has only in-frame clones and leaves some out. The profile covers roughly 72,000 clones, with 88% appearing a single time and around 40% taken by the ten largest. CDR3 length: 17 residues. V was pared by 8 bases and J by 4 bases, with 15 bases of the junction left unmatched. The germline CDR1 and CDR2 sequences are SGHTA and FQGNSA. The source of this sequence is a human donor in a cohort sampled during active COVID-19. Sequenced sample: peripheral blood. The rearrangement links TRBV7-2 to TRBJ2-7, with 12 positions matching TRBD2. The CDR3 sequence is CASLAGGPSSATYEQYF. DNA of the CDR3: TGTGCCAGCCTAGCGGGAGGGCCTTCTTCCGCGACTTACGAGCAGTACTTC.